The 15 T cell receptor beta chains listed next were all sequenced from one sample in a study of stem cell transplantation in POMP-related autoinflammatory disease (dated by TCRdb to the early 2020s). The method was the immunoSEQ multiplex PCR assay. The table was pulled from immuneACCESS by TCRdb, which kept in-frame rearrangements only. Such tables lose some clones; where checked, under half of the loss comes from unresolved V genes, and the rest has no known cause. Recorded for this sample are 8,000 to 9,000 clones; over 75% of them occurred a single time. Of the sample, around 15% is held by the ten largest clones. Per the publication, the time point label means: after hematopoietic stem cell transplant. The sequencing here drew on CD8+ T cells from PBMCs, taken after stem cell transplantation. These receptors originate from a human patient with POMP-related autoinflammation and immune dysregulation (PRAID). Some T cells may be donor cells from the graft after a transplant.

The chain employs TRBV11-2 and TRBJ2-2; TRBD1 matches 9 bases. The V gene end was trimmed by 6 bases and the J gene end by 7 bases; junction bases not matched to a gene: 9. CDR1 is SGHAT and CDR2 is FQNNGV in the germline V gene. The length of the CDR3 is 15 residues. The CDR3 region is CASRGGQGRIGELFF. The CDR3 region has the DNA TGTGCCAGCAGGGGGGGACAGGGACGAATCGGGGAGCTGTTTTTT.

The chain carries TRBV28 and TRBJ1-6, with a possible D match to TRBD1 (6 bases). Trimming left V 2 bases short and J 9 bases short, with 14 bases between. CDR1 is MDHEN and CDR2 is SYDVKM in the germline V gene. The CDR3 spans 15 residues. The CDR3 loop reads CASSLTGTIGSPLHF. DNA of the CDR3: TGTGCCAGCAGTTTAACCGGGACAATCGGTTCACCCCTCCACTTT.

The chain uses TRBV6-5 and TRBJ2-3; D perhaps matches TRBD2 (7 bases). The germline gives CDR1 MNHEY, CDR2 SVGAGI. The CDR3 contains 13 residues. Trimming removed 10 bases at V and 6 bases at J, with 17 bases between. DNA of the CDR3: TGTGCCACCCGAGGGGGGGGGATGGATACGCAGTATTTT. It codes for CATRGGGMDTQYF.

This clone is a singleton in its sample. V and J are TRBV27 and TRBJ2-1, with D possibly being TRBD2 (6 bases). With 8 bases removed from V and 2 bases from J, the gap between germline ends came to 16 bases. The CDR3 extends over 15 amino acids. Germline V lookup: CDR1 MNHEY, CDR2 SMNVEV (reference sequence). The CDR3 region has the DNA TGTGCCAGCGGAACCGGGACTTCACCCTACAATGAGCAGTTCTTC. It is translated as CASGTGTSPYNEQFF.

This clone was recorded once. The chain uses TRBV4-2 and TRBJ2-1; 12 nucleotides align to TRBD2. The CDR3 has 17 amino acids. CDR1 is LGHNA and CDR2 is YNFKEQ in the germline V gene. Trimming cost V 0 bases and J 6 bases; bases outside gene matches: 6. The CDR3 here is CASSQESSGGASNEQFF. The CDR3 DNA reads TGTGCCAGCAGCCAAGAATCTAGCGGGGGGGCGAGCAATGAGCAGTTCTTC.

V is TRBV13 and J is TRBJ1-1; TRBD1 is a possible D gene (5 bases). Trimming cost V 5 bases and J 1 base, with 23 bases left between them. Germline V gives CDR1 PRHDT, CDR2 FYEKMQ (reference sequence). This CDR3 is 18 amino acids long. CDR3 coding DNA: TGTGCCAGCAGCCCCACAATGGCAGGCGGGGGATGGAACACTGAAGCTTTCTTT. It translates to CASSPTMAGGGWNTEAFF.

The V call is TRBV4-1, the J call TRBJ2-7; 11 bases are shared with TRBD1. Losses at the gene ends were 4 bases for V and 3 bases for J; bases not matched to a gene: 2. The CDR3 sequence is 14 residues long. Germline V gene sequence: CDR1 MGHRA, CDR2 YSYEKL. The CDR3 sequence: CASSPGTGGYEQYF. The DNA for the CDR3 is TGCGCCAGCAGCCCAGGGACAGGGGGCTACGAGCAGTACTTC.

The genes are TRBV5-1 and TRBJ2-1; D could derive from TRBD1 or TRBD2 (6 bases each). Deletions cut 7 bases from V and 8 bases from J, with 25 bases between. CDR1 is SGHRS and CDR2 is YFSETQ in the germline V gene. The CDR3 covers 16 residues. CDR3 region: CASRPTARGLIDEQFF. The CDR3 DNA sequence: TGCGCCAGCCGACCCACCGCCCGGGGGCTGATAGATGAGCAGTTCTTC.

This clone showed up just once. V is TRBV19 and J is TRBJ2-7; D is ambiguous. The CDR3 loop spans 12 amino acids. V lost 7 bases to trimming and J lost 7 bases, with 14 bases between them. Germline assignment: CDR1 LNHDA and CDR2 SQIVND (reference sequence). The CDR3, as DNA: TGTGCCAGTATCCCGGTGTGTCGGGAGCAGTACTTC. Its protein is CASIPVCREQYF.

The V and J genes are TRBV28 and TRBJ2-1; TRBD2 matches 13 bases. V lost 6 bases and J lost 6; bases outside the gene matches: 5. Looked up from germline, CDR1 is MDHEN and CDR2 is SYDVKM. CDR3 length: 15 amino acids. CDR3 sequence reads: CASSRTSGSLNEQFF. The CDR3 nucleotides read TGTGCCAGCAGCCGGACTAGCGGGAGTCTCAATGAGCAGTTCTTC.

The V and J genes are TRBV5-6 and TRBJ2-3; D is possibly TRBD1 or TRBD2 (5 bases each). CDR1 SGHDT and CDR2 YYEEEE come from the germline V gene. V lost 4 bases, J lost 6 bases, and 12 bases lay in between. CDR3 length: 13 residues. The CDR3 here is CASSPRVADTQYF. The CDR3 coding sequence is TGTGCCAGCAGCCCCAGGGTAGCGGATACGCAGTATTTT.

The chain has TRBV28 and TRBJ2-7, with D perhaps TRBD2 (7 bases). Germline CDR1 and CDR2: MDHEN and SYDVKM. This CDR3 is 17 amino acids long. V was trimmed by 6 bases and J by 4 bases, leaving 25 bases between them. CDR3: CASRDRTTSRRLYEQYF. CDR3 coding DNA: TGTGCCAGCAGGGACAGAACGACTAGCAGGCGGTTATACGAGCAGTACTTC. The full variable domain, its missing parts supplied by reference TRBV28 and TRBJ2-7, is DVKVTQSSRYLVKRTGEKVFLECVQDMDHENMFWYRQDPGLGLRLIYFSYDVKMKEKGDIPEGYSVSREKKERFSLILESASTNQTSMYLCASRDRTTSRRLYEQYFGPGTRLTVT.

The J gene is TRBJ1-2, the V gene TRBV12-3 or TRBV12-4; D is unclear. The V end lost 6 bases, the J end lost 8 bases, and 13 bases lay between the germline ends. This CDR3 spans 12 amino acids. The CDR3 DNA reads TGTGCCAGCAGGGTGACGGGGATCGGCTACACCTTC. Protein: CASRVTGIGYTF.

This chain links TRBV7-9 with TRBJ1-1; D unclear. The CDR3 has 13 amino acids. Germline V lookup: CDR1 SEHNR, CDR2 FQNEAQ (reference sequence). Trimming took off 5 bases at V and 2 bases at J, with 9 bases between the two ends. Here the CDR3 reads CASSPFSNTEAFF. CDR3 DNA sequence: TGTGCCAGCAGCCCCTTTAGCAACACTGAAGCTTTCTTT. Drawing the rest from reference TRBV7-9 and TRBJ1-1, the complete variable domain is DTGVSQNPRHKITKRGQNVTFRCDPISEHNRLYWYRQTLGQGPEFLTYFQNEAQLEKSRLLSDRFSAERPKGSFSTLEIQRTEQGDSAMYLCASSPFSNTEAFFGQGTRLTVV.

The chain joins TRBV24-1 to TRBJ1-1; D is possibly TRBD1 (6 bases). CDR3 length: 13 residues. The V gene lost 7 bases and the J gene lost 5 bases, with 13 bases spanning the gap. Germline V gene data show CDR1 as KGHDR and CDR2 as SFDVKD. The CDR3 bases are TGTGCCACCAGCATCGGGCAGGGGACTGAAGCTTTCTTT. Translated, it gives CATSIGQGTEAFF.